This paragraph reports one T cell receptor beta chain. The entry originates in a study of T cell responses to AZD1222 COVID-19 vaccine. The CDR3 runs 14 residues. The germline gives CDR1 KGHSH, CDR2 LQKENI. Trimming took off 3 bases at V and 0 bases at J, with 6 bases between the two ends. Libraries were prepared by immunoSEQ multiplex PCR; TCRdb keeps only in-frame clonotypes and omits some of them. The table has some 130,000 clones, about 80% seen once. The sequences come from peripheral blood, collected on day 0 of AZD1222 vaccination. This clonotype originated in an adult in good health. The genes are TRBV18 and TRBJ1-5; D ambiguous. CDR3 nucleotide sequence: TGTGCCAGCTCACCTTCCAGTAGCAATCAGCCCCAGCATTTT. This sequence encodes CASSPSSSNQPQHF.